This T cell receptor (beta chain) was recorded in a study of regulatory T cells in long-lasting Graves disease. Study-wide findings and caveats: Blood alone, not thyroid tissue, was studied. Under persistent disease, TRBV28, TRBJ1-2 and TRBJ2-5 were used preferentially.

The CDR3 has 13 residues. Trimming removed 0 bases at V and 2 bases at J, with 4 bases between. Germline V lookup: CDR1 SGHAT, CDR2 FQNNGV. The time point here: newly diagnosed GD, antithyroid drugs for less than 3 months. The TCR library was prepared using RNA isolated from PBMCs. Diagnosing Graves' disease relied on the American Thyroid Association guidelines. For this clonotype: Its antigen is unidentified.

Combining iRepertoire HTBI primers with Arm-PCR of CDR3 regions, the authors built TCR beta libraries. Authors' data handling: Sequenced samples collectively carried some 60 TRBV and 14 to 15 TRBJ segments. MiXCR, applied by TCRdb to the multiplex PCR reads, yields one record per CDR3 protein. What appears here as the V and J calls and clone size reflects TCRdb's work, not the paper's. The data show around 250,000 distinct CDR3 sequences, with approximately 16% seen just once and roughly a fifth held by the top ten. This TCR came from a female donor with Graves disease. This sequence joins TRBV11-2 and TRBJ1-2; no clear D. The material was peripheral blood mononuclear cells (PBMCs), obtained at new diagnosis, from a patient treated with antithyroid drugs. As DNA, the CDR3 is TGTGCCAGCAGCTTAGACATAAACTATGGCTACACCTTC. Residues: CASSLDINYGYTF.